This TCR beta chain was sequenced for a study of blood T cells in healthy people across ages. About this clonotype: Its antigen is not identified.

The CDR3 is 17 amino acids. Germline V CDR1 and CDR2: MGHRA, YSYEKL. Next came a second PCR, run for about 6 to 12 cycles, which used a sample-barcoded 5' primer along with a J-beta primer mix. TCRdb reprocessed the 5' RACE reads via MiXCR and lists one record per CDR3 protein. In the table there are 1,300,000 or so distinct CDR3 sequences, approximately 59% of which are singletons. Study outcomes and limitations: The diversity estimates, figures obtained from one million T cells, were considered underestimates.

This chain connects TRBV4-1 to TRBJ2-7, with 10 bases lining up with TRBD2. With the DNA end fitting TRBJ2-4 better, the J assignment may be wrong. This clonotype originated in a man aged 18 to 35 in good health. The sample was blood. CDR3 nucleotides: TGCGCCAGCAGCTCTGTGGGTAGCGGGGGGCCGGATAACATTCAGTACTTC. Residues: CASSSVGSGGPDNIQYF.